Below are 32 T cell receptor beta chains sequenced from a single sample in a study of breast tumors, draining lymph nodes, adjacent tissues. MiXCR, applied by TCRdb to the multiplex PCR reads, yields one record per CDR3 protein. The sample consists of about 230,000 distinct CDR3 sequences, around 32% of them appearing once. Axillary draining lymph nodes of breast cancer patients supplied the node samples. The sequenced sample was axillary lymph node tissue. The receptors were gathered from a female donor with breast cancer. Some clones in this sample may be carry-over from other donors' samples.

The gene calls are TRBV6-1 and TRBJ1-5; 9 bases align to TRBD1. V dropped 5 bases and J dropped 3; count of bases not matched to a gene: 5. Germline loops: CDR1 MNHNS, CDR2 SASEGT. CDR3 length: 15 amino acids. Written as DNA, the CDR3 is TGTGCCAGCAGTCCCCGGGACAGGGACAATCAGCCCCAGCATTTT. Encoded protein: CASSPRDRDNQPQHF.

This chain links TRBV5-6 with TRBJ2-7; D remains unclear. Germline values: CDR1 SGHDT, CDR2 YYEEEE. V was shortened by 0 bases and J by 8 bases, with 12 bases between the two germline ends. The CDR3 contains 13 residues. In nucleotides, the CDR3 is TGTGCCAGCAGCTTGGGCCCCCCTGAGAAGCAGTACTTC. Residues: CASSLGPPEKQYF. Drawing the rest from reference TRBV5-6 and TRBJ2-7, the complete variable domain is DAGVTQSPTHLIKTRGQQVTLRCSPKSGHDTVSWYQQALGQGPQFIFQYYEEEERQRGNFPDRFSGHQFPNYSSELNVNALLLGDSALYLCASSLGPPEKQYFGPGTRLTVT.

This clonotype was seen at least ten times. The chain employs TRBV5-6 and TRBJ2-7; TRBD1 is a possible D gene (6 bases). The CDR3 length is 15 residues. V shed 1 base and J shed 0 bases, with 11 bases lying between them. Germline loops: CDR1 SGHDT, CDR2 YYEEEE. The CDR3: CASSLKTGISYEQYF. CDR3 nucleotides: TGTGCCAGCAGCTTGAAGACAGGCATCTCCTACGAGCAGTACTTC.

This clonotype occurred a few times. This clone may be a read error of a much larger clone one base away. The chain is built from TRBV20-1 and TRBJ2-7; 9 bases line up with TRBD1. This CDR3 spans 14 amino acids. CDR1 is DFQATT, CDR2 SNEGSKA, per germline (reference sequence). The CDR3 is CSANSGQGSSEQYF. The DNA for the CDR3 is TGCAGTGCTAATTCGGGACAGGGTTCCTCCGAGCAGTACTTC.

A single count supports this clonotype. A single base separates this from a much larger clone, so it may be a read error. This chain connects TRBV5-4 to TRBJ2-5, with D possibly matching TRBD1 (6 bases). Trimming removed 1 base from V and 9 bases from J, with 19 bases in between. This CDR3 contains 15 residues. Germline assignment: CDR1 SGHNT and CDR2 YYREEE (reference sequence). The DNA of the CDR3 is TGTGCCAGCAGCTTGCGGGACACGCCATCGGGGTCCCAGTACTTC. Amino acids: CASSLRDTPSGSQYF.

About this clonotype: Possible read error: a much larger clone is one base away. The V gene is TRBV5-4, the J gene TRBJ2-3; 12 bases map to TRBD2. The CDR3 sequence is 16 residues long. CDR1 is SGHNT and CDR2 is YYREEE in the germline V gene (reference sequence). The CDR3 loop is CASSPLAGGSTDTRYF. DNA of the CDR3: TGTGCCAGCAGCCCCCTAGCGGGAGGGAGCACAGATACGCGGTATTTT.

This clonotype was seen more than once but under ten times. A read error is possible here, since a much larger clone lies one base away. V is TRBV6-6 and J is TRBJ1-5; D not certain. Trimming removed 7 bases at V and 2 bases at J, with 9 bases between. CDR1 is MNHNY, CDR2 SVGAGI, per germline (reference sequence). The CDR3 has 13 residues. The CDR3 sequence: CASKQIRNQPQHF. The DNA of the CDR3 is TGTGCCAGCAAACAGATCCGCAATCAGCCCCAGCATTTT.

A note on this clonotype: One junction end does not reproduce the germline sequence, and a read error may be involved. Here the CDR3 reads CASSLSGGLGDTQYF. The CDR3 nucleotides are TGTGCCAGCAGCTTAAGCGGGGGGTTGGGGGATACACAGTATTTT. The V and J genes are TRBV7-3 and TRBJ2-3; 8 positions match TRBD2. Germline CDR1 and CDR2: SGHTA and FQGTGA. The CDR3 covers 15 residues.

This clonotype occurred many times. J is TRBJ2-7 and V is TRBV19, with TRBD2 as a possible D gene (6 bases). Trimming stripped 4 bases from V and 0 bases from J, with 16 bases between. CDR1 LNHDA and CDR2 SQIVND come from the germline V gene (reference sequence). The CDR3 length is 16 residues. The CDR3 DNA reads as TGTGCCAGTAGTAAAATAGCACGGGGGAGCTCCTACGAGCAGTACTTC. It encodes CASSKIARGSSYEQYF.

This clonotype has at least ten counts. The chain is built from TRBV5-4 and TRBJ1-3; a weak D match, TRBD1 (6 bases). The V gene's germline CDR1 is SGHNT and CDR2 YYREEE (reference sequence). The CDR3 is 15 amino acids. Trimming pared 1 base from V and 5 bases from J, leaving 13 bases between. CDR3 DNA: TGTGCCAGCAGCTTGCCAGGGGACAAGAGAAACACCATATATTTT. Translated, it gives CASSLPGDKRNTIYF.

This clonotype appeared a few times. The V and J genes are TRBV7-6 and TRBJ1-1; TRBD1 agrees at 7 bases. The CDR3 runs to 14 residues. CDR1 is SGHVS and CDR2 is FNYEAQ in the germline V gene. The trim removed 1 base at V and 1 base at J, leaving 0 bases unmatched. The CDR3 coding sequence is TGTGCCAGCAGCTTAGGGGACAGGAACACTGAAGCTTTCTTT. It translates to CASSLGDRNTEAFF.

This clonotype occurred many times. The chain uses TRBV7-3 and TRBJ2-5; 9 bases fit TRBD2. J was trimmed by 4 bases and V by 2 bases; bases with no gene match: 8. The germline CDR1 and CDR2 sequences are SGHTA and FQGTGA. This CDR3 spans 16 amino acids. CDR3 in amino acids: CASSLSAAGGGETQYF. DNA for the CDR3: TGTGCCAGCAGCTTATCCGCAGCGGGAGGAGGAGAGACCCAGTACTTC. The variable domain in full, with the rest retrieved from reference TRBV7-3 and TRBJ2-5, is GAGVSQTPSNKVTEKGKYVELRCDPISGHTALYWYRQSLGQGPEFLIYFQGTGAADDSGLPNDRFFAVRPEGSVSTLKIQRTERGDSAVYLCASSLSAAGGGETQYFGPGTRLLVL.

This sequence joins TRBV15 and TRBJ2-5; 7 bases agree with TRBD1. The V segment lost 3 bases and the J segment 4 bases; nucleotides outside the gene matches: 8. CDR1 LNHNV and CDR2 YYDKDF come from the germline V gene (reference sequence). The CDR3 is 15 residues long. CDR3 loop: CATSSTQGVRETQYF. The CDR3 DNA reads TGTGCCACCAGCAGTACCCAGGGGGTCCGAGAGACCCAGTACTTC.

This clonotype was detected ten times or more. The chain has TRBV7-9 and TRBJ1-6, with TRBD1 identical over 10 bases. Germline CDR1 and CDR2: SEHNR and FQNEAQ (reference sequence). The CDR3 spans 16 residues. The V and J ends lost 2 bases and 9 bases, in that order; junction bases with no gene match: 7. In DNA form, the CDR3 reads TGTGCCAGCAGCTTAATTCCCCGGACAGGGGGTTCACCCCTCCACTTT. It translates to CASSLIPRTGGSPLHF.

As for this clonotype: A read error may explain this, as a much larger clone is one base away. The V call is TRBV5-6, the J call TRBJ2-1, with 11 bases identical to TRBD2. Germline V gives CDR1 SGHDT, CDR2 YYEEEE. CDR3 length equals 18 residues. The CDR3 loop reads CASSSPGLAGGAYNERFF. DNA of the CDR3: TGTGCCAGCAGCTCCCCCGGACTAGCGGGTGGGGCCTACAATGAGCGGTTCTTC.

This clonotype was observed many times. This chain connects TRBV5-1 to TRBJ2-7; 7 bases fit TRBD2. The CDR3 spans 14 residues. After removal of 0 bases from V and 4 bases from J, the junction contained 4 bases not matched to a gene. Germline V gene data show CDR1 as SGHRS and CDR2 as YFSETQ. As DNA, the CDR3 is TGCGCCAGCAGCTTGGGCGGGAGTAGGTACGAGCAGTACTTC. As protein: CASSLGGSRYEQYF. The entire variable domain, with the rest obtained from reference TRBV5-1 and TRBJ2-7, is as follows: KAGVTQTPRYLIKTRGQQVTLSCSPISGHRSVSWYQQTPGQGLQFLFEYFSETQRNKGNFPGRFSGRQFSNSRSEMNVSTLELGDSALYLCASSLGGSRYEQYFGPGTRLTVT.

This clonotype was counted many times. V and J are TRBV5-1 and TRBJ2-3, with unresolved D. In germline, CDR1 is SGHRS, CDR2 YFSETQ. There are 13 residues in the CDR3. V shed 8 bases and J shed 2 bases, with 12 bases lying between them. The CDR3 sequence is CASSPDNTDTQYF. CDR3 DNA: TGCGCCAGTTCACCGGATAACACAGATACGCAGTATTTT.

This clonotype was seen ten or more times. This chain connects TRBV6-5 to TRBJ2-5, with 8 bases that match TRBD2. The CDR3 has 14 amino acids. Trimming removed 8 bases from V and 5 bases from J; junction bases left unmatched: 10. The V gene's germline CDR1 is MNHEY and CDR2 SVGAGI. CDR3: CASFIAGSVETQYF. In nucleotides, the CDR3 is TGTGCCAGCTTCATAGCGGGGTCGGTGGAGACCCAGTACTTC.

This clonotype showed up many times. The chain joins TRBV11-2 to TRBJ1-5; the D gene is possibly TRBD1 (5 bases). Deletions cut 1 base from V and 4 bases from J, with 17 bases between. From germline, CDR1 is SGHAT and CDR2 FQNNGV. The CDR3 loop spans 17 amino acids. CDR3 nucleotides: TGTGCCAGCAGCTTAGGAATCCAGGGCAGGGAGAATCAGCCCCAGCATTTT. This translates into CASSLGIQGRENQPQHF. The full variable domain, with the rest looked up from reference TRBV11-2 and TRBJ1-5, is EAGVAQSPRYKIIEKRQSVAFWCNPISGHATLYWYQQILGQGPKLLIQFQNNGVVDDSQLPKDRFSAERLKGVDSTLKIQPAKLEDSAVYLCASSLGIQGRENQPQHFGDGTRLSIL.

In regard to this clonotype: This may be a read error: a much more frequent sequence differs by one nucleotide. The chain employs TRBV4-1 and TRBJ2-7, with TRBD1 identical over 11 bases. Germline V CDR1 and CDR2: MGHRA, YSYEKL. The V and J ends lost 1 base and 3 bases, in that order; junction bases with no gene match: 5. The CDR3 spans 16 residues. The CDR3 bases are TGCGCCAGCAGCCAAGGCCCGGGACAGGGGGTCTACGAGCAGTACTTC. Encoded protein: CASSQGPGQGVYEQYF.

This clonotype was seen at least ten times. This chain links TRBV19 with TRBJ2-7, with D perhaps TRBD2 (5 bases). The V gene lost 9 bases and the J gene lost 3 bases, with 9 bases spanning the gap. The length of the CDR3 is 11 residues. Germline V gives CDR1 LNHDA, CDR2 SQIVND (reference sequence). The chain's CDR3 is CARSGLYEQYF. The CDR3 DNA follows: TGTGCCAGATCAGGACTCTACGAGCAGTACTTC.

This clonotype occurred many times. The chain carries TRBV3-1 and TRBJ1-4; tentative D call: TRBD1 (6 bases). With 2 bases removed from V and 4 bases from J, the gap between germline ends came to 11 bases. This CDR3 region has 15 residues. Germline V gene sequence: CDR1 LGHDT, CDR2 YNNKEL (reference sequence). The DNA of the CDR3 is TGTGCCAGCAGCCAAAGGGGGACGGATAATGAAAAACTGTTTTTT. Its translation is CASSQRGTDNEKLFF.

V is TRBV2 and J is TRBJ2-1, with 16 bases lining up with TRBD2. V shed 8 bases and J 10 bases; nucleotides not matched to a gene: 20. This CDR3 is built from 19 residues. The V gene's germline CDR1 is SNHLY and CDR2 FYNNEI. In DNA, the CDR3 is TGTGCCAGCGTACCACCGGGACTAGCGGGGGGGGCAGGGTACATGGAGCAGTTCTTC. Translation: CASVPPGLAGGAGYMEQFF.

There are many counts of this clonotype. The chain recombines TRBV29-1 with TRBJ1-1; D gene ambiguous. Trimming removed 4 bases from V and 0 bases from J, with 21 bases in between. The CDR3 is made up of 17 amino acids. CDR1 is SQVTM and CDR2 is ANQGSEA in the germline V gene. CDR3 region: CSVVPLGAAGVNTEAFF. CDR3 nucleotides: TGCAGCGTTGTCCCCCTGGGCGCAGCCGGGGTGAACACTGAAGCTTTCTTT. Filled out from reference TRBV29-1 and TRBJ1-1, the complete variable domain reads SAVISQKPSRDICQRGTSLTIQCQVDSQVTMMFWYRQQPGQSLTLIATANQGSEATYESGFVIDKFPISRPNLTFSTLTVSNMSPEDSSIYLCSVVPLGAAGVNTEAFFGQGTRLTVV.

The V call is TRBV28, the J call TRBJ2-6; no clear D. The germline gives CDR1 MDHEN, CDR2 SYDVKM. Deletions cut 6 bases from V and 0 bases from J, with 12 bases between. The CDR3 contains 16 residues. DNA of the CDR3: TGTGCCAGCAGAATCCGGCCGAGCTCTGGGGCCAACGTCCTGACTTTC. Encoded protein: CASRIRPSSGANVLTF.

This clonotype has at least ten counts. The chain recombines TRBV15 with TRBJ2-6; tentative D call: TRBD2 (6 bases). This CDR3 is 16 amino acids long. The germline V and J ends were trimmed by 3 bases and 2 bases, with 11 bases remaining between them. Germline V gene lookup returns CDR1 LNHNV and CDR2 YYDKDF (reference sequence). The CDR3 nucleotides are TGTGCCACCAGCAGCAGCACTAGCACTGGGGCCAACGTCCTGACTTTC. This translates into CATSSSTSTGANVLTF.

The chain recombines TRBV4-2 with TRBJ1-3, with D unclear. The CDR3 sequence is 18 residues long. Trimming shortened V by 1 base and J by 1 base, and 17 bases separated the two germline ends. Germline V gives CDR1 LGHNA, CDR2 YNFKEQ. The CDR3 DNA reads TGTGCCAGCAGCCAAGGTAGAGCTAGCGGGAGTTCTGGAAACACCATATATTTT. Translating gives CASSQGRASGSSGNTIYF.

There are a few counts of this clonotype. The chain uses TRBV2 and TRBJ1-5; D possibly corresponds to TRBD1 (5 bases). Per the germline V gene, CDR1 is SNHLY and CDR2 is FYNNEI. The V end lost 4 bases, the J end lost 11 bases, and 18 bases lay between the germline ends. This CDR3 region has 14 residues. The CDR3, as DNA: TGTGCCAGCAGTGGGTCGGGGGTGCCGGAGACCCAGCATTTT. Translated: CASSGSGVPETQHF.

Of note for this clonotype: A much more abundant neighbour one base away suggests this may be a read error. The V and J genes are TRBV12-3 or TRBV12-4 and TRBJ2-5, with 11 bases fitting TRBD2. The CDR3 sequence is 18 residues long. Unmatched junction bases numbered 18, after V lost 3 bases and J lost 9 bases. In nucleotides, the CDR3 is TGTGCCAGCAGTTTCGCGCTGGGGGCTAGCGGGAGGAGCAGGGCCCAGTACTTC. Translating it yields CASSFALGASGRSRAQYF.

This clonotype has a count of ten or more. The CDR3 nucleotides are TGTGCCAGCAGTCGGGGGAGCGTCGTTGGGAATGAGCAGTTCTTC. Translation gives CASSRGSVVGNEQFF. The chain employs TRBV11-3 and TRBJ2-1, with a possible D match to TRBD2 (6 bases). Per germline, CDR1 SGHNT and CDR2 YENEEA. The CDR3 has 15 residues. V lost 6 bases and J 7 bases, leaving 19 bases between the germline ends. Supplemented by reference TRBV11-3 and TRBJ2-1, the full variable domain reads EAGVVQSPRYKIIEKKQPVAFWCNPISGHNTLYWYLQNLGQGPELLIRYENEEAVDDSQLPKDRFSAERLKGVDSTLKIQPAELGDSAVYLCASSRGSVVGNEQFFGPGTRLTVL.

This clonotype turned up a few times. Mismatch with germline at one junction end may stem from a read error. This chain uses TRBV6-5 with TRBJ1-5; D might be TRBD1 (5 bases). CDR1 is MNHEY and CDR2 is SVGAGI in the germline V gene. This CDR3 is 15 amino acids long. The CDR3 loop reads CAGRETTGENQPQHF. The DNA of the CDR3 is TGTGCCGGCAGGGAGACTACAGGAGAAAATCAGCCCCAGCATTTT.

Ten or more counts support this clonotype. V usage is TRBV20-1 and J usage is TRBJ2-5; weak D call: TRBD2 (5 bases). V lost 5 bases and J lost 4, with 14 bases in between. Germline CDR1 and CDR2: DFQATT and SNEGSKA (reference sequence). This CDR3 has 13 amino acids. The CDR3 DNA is TGCAGTGCTTTCGACGTCCGGGGAGAGACCCAGTACTTC. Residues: CSAFDVRGETQYF.